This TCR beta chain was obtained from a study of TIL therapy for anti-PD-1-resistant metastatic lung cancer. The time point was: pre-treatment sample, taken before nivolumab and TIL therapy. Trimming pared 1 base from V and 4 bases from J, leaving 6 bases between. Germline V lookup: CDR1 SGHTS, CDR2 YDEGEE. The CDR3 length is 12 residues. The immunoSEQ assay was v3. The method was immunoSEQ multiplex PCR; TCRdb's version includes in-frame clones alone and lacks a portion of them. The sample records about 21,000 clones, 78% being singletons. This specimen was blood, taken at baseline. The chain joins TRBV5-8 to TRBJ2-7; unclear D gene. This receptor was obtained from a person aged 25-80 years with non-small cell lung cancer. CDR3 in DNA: TGTGCCAGCAGCTTGTTGGAATACGAGCAGTACTTC. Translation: CASSLLEYEQYF.